This T cell receptor beta chain was sequenced during a study of blood T cell repertoires in COVID-19. Across the whole study: Donors in the United States, Italy and Spain gave samples during acute or convalescent COVID-19. PBMCs, B-cell-depleted T cells, or T cells provided the cDNA or gDNA that made up the material.

In the authors' methods: Nucleated cell number was recorded as an estimate derived from reference gene primer amplification. Measured with immunoSEQ multiplex PCR; TCRdb has only the in-frame clones, and not every one. V and J calls and clone size come straight from that table; D and trimming were deduced from the DNA. The repertoire includes about 58,000 clones, 85% to 90% of them detected once, and more than 10% sits in the top ten. The table lists this clone with a few counts. Sequencing was performed on peripheral blood. The sequence was obtained from a man in his fifties or sixties with active COVID-19.

CDR3 protein: CASSLGTGRHQPQHF. The CDR3 DNA reads as TGTGCCAGCAGTTTGGGGACAGGGAGGCATCAGCCCCAGCATTTT. This chain joins TRBV28 and TRBJ1-5; 9 bases map to TRBD1. This CDR3 has 15 amino acids. From germline, CDR1 is MDHEN and CDR2 SYDVKM. V was clipped by 3 bases and J by 5 bases; unmatched bases: 5. The whole variable domain, remainder taken from reference TRBV28 and TRBJ1-5, is DVKVTQSSRYLVKRTGEKVFLECVQDMDHENMFWYRQDPGLGLRLIYFSYDVKMKEKGDIPEGYSVSREKKERFSLILESASTNQTSMYLCASSLGTGRHQPQHFGDGTRLSIL.